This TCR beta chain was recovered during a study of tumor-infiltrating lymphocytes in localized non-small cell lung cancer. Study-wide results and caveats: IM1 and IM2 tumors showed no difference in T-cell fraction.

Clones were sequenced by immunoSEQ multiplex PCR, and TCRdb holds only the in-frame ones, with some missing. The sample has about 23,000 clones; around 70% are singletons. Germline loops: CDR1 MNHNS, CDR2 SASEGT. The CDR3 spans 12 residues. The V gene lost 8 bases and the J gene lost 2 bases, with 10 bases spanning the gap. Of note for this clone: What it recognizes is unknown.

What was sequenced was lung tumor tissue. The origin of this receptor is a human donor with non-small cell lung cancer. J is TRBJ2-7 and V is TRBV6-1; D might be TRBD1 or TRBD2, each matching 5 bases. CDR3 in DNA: TGTGCCAGCCGGGGCACTACCTACGAGCAGTACTTC. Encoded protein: CASRGTTYEQYF.